This T cell receptor (beta chain) originates from a study of blood T cells in healthy people across ages. Study overall: About one barcoded beta molecule per two T cells came from capture by template switching.

This CDR3 has 16 amino acids. From germline, CDR1 is DFQATT and CDR2 SNEGSKA (reference sequence). Trimming at V came to 3 bases and at J to 4 bases, leaving 12 bases not matched to a gene. In its sample, this clonotype was seen many times. Per individual sample, total RNA of at least 6 micrograms was extracted. A J-beta primer mix and a sample-barcoded 5' primer were used in a second PCR of about 7 to 12 cycles. TCRdb redid the calling of the 5' RACE reads with MiXCR, one entry per CDR3 protein. In the table there are around 520,000 distinct CDR3 sequences, roughly a quarter of which are singletons. These data were also reused for a study on T cells of mothers and their children. That source notes: Mother-child pairs who were related displayed a slightly higher overlap than unrelated pairs, a difference that was non-significant.

Sequenced material: blood. This chain joins TRBV20-1 and TRBJ2-5; TRBD2 matches at 9 bases. The receptor comes from a boy aged 2 to 9 in good health. The CDR3 sequence is CSASMGSGRSGETQYF. DNA of the CDR3: TGCAGTGCTAGTATGGGTAGCGGGAGAAGTGGAGAGACCCAGTACTTC.